Here is one T cell receptor beta chain with its context. The antigen is unknown. Clones were read by immunoSEQ multiplex PCR, and TCRdb kept only the in-frame ones, dropping some. Found here are around 66,000 clones, about four fifths of them singletons; the top ten hold more than 5.5%. The sample originates from a study of a mutant IDH1 vaccine in newly diagnosed glioma. Time point given: week 11, during vaccination. The content of each vaccine dose was 300 ug of mutant IDH1 20-mer peptide, and topical imiquimod accompanied it. Germline V gene sequence: CDR1 SQVTM, CDR2 ANQGSEA. The V and J ends lost 2 bases and 2 bases, in that order; junction bases with no gene match: 12. CDR3 length: 18 amino acids.

The chain has TRBV29-1 and TRBJ2-5, with 12 bases aligning to TRBD2. Here the sequenced sample was PBMCs, taken from a glioma patient whose treatment included an IDH1 peptide vaccine. The TCR sequence derives from a man aged 50 to 60 with glioma. The CDR3 coding sequence is TGCAGCGTTGAACTAGATTGGGAGACTAGCGGGAGACAAGAGACCCAGTACTTC. Its protein product is CSVELDWETSGRQETQYF.